This T cell receptor (beta chain) was sequenced in a study of blood T cells in healthy people across ages. Study results and caveats: Roughly linear declines in TCR beta diversity per million T cells occurred with age. CMV status of donors was not determined, possibly confounding expanded clonotype changes.

Per individual sample, total RNA of at least 6 micrograms was extracted. A second PCR, run for about 6 to 12 cycles, used a sample-barcoded 5' primer plus a J-beta primer mix. TCRdb processed the 5' RACE reads anew with MiXCR; each CDR3 protein has one entry. The repertoire consists of 1.5 million to 2 million distinct CDR3 sequences, with around half occurring once and the leading ten covering around 2.1%. The CDR3 loop spans 16 amino acids. CDR1 SGHTA and CDR2 FQGTGA come from the germline V gene. Deletions cut 1 base from V and 2 bases from J, with 9 bases between. Regarding this clonotype: Its antigen is not identified.

Sequencing was performed on blood. The J gene is TRBJ2-6, the V gene TRBV7-3, with a weak D call TRBD2 (6 bases). This receptor was taken from a woman in her thirties or forties in good health. The CDR3 DNA is TGTGCCAGCAGCTTAAAAGGAGGGGCTGGGGCCAACGTCCTGACTTTC. Its translation: CASSLKGGAGANVLTF.